Detailed here is one TCR beta chain. From RNA transcripts, TCR beta CDR3 regions were amplified. RT-PCR in the first round (using the HTBI primer set) targeted the TCR CDR3. TCRdb fed the multiplex PCR reads into MiXCR, producing one record per CDR3 protein. The sample holds about 360,000 distinct CDR3 sequences, 20% to 25% seen once. This sample is drawn from a study of T cells in Graves' hyperthyroidism and ophthalmopathy. Sequenced: blood. The clonotype was recovered from a man aged 45 to 65 with Graves' hyperthyroidism.

Written as DNA, the CDR3 is TGTGCCAGCAGTAGGGTCAGGGGGCCGTCCGGGGAGCTGTTTTTT. Protein sequence: CASSRVRGPSGELFF. This rearrangement joins TRBV6-1 to TRBJ2-2, with TRBD1 matching over 8 bases. This CDR3 comprises 15 residues. Germline V CDR1 and CDR2: MNHNS, SASEGT. J lost 6 bases, V lost 5 bases, and 8 bases had no gene match.